This T cell receptor (beta chain) was sequenced in a study of blood T cell repertoires in COVID-19. V shed 4 bases, J shed 1 base, and the junction held 13 bases outside the gene matches. This CDR3 spans 18 amino acids. Looked up from germline, CDR1 is KGHSH and CDR2 is LQKENI. The table came from immunoSEQ multiplex PCR; TCRdb's copy has only in-frame clones and leaves some out. Found here are 150,000 or so clones, roughly 88% of them singletons; the top ten hold 0.63%. The clonotype comes from a man in his 60s with COVID-19, enrolled during active disease. Sequenced material: peripheral blood. The gene calls are TRBV18 and TRBJ1-5, with TRBD1 identical over 7 bases. CDR3 nucleotide sequence: TGTGCCAGCTCACTTGTAGGGGGCCGGCTTGGGAGCAATCAGCCCCAGCATTTT. Its protein is CASSLVGGRLGSNQPQHF.